This TCR beta chain comes out of a study of T cells in Graves' hyperthyroidism and ophthalmopathy. This clonotype came up many times. Its target is not known. TCR beta CDR3 sequences were amplified from RNA transcripts. With the HTBI primer set, the TCR CDR3 went through a first round of RT-PCR. MiXCR, run by TCRdb on the multiplex PCR reads, gives a single entry per CDR3 protein. In the table there are 450,000 to 700,000 distinct CDR3 sequences, 46% of which are singletons. Study-level findings and limits: With a median lead of roughly 6.2 months before onset, the model predicted ophthalmopathy.

Germline CDR1 reads DFQATT; CDR2 reads SNEGSKA (reference sequence). Trimming at V came to 1 base and at J to 3 bases, leaving 9 bases not matched to a gene. The CDR3 covers 15 residues. Sequences were obtained from peripheral blood or thyroid tissue (not recorded which). The receptor was isolated from a woman aged 18-29 years with Graves' hyperthyroidism. This chain connects TRBV20-1 to TRBJ2-7, with 7 bases lining up with TRBD2. The DNA for the CDR3 is TGCAGTGCTAGAGCTTGGGGCGGGAGCAACTACGAGCAGTACTTC. Its translation: CSARAWGGSNYEQYF.